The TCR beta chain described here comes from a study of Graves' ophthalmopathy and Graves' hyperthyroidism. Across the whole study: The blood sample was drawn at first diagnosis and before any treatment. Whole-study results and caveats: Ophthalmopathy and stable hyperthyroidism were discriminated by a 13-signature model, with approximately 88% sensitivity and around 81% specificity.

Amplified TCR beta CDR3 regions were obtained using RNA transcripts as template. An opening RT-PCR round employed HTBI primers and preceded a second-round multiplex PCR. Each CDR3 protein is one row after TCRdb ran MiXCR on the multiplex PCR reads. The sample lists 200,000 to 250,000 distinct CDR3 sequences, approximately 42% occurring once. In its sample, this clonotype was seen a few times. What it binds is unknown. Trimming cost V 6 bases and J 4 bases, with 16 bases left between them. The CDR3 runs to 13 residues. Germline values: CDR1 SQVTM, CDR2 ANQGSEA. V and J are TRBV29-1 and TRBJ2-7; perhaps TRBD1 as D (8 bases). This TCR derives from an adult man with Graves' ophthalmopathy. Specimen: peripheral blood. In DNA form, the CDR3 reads TGCAGCGTATCAGGGGGCGGGAGATACGAGCAGTACTTC. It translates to CSVSGGGRYEQYF.